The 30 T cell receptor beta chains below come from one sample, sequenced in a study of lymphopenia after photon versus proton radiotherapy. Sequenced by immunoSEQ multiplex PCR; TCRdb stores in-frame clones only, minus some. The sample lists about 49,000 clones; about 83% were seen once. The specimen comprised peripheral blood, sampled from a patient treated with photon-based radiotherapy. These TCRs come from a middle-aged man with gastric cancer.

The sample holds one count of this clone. CDR3 coding DNA: TGTGCCAGCAGCTTAGACCCGCCACCTAAAGATACGCAGTATTTT. As protein: CASSLDPPPKDTQYF. The chain links TRBV11-2 to TRBJ2-3; D ambiguous. V lost 0 bases to trimming and J lost 5 bases, with 12 bases between them. The germline V gene encodes CDR1 SGHAT and CDR2 FQNNGV. This CDR3 region has 15 residues.

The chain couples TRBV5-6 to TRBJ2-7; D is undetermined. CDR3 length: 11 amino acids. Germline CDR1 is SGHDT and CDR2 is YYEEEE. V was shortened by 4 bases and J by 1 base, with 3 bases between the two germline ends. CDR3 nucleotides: TGTGCCAGCAGCGGGTCCTACGAGCAGTACTTC. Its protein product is CASSGSYEQYF.

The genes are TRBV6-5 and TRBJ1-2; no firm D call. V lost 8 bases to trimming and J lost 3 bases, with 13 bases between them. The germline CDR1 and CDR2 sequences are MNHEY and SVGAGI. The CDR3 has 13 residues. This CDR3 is CASSDATYYGYTF. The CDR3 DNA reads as TGTGCCAGCTCAGACGCGACCTACTATGGCTACACCTTC.

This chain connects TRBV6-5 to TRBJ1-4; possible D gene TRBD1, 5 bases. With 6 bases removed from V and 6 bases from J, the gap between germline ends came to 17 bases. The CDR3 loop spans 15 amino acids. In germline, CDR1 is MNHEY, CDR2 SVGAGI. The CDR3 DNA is TGTGCCAGCAGCCTACGAGGGGTTGGTGATGAAAAACTGTTTTTT. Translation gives CASSLRGVGDEKLFF.

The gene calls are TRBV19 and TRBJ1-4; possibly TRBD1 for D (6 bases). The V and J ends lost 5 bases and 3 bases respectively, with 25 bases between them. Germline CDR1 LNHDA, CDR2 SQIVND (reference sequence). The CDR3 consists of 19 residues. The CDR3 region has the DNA TGTGCCAGTAGTGTCCTACCGGGACAATGGGGGGCTGCTAATGAAAAACTGTTTTTT. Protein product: CASSVLPGQWGAANEKLFF.

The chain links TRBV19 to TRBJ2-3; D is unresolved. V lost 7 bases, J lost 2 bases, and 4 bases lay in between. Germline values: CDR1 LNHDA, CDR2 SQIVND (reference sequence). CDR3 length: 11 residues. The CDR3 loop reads CASTSTDTQYF. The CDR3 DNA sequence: TGTGCCAGTACTTCCACAGATACGCAGTATTTT.

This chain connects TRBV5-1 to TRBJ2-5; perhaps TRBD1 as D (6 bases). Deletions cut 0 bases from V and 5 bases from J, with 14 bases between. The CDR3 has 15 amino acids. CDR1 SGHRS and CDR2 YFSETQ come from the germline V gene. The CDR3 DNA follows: TGCGCCAGCAGCTTGGGCCAGGGGAAGACGGAGACCCAGTACTTC. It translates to CASSLGQGKTETQYF. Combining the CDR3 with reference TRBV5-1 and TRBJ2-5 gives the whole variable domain KAGVTQTPRYLIKTRGQQVTLSCSPISGHRSVSWYQQTPGQGLQFLFEYFSETQRNKGNFPGRFSGRQFSNSRSEMNVSTLELGDSALYLCASSLGQGKTETQYFGPGTRLLVL.

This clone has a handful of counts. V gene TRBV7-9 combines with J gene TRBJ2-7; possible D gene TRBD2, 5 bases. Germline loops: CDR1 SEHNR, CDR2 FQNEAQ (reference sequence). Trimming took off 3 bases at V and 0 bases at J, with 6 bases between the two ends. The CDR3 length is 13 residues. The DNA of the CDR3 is TGTGCCAGCAGCTTGGGAGCCTCCTACGAGCAGTACTTC. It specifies CASSLGASYEQYF. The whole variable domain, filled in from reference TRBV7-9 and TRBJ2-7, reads DTGVSQNPRHKITKRGQNVTFRCDPISEHNRLYWYRQTLGQGPEFLTYFQNEAQLEKSRLLSDRFSAERPKGSFSTLEIQRTEQGDSAMYLCASSLGASYEQYFGPGTRLTVT.

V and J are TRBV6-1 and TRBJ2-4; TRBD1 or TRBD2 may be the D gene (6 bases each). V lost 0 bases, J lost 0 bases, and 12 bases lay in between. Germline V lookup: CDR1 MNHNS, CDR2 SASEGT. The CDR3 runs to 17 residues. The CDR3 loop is CASSEAEGTLAKNIQYF. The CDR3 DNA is TGTGCCAGCAGTGAAGCGGAGGGGACACTAGCCAAAAACATTCAGTACTTC.

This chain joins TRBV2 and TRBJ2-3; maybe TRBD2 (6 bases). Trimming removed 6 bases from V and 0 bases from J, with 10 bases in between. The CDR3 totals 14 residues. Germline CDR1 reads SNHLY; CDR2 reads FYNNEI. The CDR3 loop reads CASSPGLSTDTQYF. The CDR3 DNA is TGTGCCAGCAGCCCGGGACTCAGCACAGATACGCAGTATTTT.

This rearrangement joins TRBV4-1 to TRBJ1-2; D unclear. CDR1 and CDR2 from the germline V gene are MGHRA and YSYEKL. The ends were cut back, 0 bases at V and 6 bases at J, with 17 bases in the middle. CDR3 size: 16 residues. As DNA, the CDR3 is TGCGCCAGCAGCCAAGAGATGACCTACAGAACCCATGGCTACACCTTC. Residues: CASSQEMTYRTHGYTF.

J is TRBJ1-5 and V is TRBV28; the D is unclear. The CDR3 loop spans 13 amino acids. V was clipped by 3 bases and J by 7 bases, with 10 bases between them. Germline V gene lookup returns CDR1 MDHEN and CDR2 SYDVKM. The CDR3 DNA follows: TGTGCCAGCAGTTTCCCCCCACGGCAGCCCCAGCATTTT. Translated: CASSFPPRQPQHF.

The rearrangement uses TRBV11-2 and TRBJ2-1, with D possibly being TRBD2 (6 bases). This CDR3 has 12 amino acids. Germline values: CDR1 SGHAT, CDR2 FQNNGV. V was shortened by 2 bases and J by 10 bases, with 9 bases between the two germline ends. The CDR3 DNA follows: TGTGCCAGCAGCTTAACTAGCTCGGAGCAGTTCTTC. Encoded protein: CASSLTSSEQFF.

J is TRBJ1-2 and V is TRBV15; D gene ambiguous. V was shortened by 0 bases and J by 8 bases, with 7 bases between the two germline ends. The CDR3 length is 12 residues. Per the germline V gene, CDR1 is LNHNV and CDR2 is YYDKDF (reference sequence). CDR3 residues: CATSRDLGGYTF. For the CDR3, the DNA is TGTGCCACCAGCAGAGATTTGGGAGGCTACACCTTC.

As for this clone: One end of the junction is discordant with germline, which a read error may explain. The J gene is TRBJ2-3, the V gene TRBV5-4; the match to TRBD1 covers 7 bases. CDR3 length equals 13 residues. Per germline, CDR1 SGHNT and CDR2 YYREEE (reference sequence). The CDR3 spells CASSLERGGASGF. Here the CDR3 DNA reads TGTGCCAGCAGCTTAGAACGAGGGGGCGCGTCGGGTTTT. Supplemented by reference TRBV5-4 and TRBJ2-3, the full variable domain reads ETGVTQSPTHLIKTRGQQVTLRCSSQSGHNTVSWYQQALGQGPQFIFQYYREEENGRGNFPPRFSGLQFPNYSSELNVNALELDDSALYLCASSLERGGASGFGPGTRLTVL.

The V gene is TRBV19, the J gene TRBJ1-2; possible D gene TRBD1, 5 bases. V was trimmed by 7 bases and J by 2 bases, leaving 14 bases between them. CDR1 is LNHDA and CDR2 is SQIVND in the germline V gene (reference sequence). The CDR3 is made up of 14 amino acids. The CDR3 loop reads CASNDPRGNYGYTF. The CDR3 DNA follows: TGTGCCAGTAATGACCCTCGGGGGAACTATGGCTACACCTTC.

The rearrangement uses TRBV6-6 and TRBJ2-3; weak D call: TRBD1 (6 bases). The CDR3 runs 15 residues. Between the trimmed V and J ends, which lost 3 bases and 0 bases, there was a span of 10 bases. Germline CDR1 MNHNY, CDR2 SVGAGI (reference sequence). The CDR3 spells CASSYGGPSTDTQYF. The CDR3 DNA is TGTGCCAGCAGTTATGGGGGCCCCAGCACAGATACGCAGTATTTT.

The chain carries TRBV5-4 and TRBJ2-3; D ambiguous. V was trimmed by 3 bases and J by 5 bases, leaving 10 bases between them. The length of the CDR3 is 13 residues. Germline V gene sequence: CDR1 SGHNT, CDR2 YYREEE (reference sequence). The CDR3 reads CASSSKALDTQYF. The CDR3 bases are TGTGCCAGCAGCTCGAAAGCCTTAGATACGCAGTATTTT.

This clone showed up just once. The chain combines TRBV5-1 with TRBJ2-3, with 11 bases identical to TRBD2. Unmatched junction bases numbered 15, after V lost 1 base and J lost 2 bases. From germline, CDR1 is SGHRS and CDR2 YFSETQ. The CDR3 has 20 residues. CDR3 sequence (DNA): TGCGCCAGCAGCTTGCAGCCCTGGCGTAGCGGGAGGGTCGACACAGATACGCAGTATTTT. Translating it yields CASSLQPWRSGRVDTDTQYF.

The CDR3 protein is CASSFVRRETQYF. CDR3 nucleotides: TGTGCCAGCAGCTTTGTTAGGAGGGAGACCCAGTACTTC. This rearrangement joins TRBV7-6 to TRBJ2-5, with D perhaps matching TRBD2 (5 bases). Trimming shortened V by 3 bases and J by 5 bases, and 10 bases separated the two germline ends. The CDR3 runs 13 residues. Germline V gene sequence: CDR1 SGHVS, CDR2 FNYEAQ.

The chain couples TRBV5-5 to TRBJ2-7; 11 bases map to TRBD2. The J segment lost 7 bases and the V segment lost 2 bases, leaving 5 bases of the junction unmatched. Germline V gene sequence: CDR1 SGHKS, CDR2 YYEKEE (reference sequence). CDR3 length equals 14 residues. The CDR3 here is CASSLLAGDREQYF. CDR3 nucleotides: TGTGCCAGCAGCTTACTAGCGGGAGATCGAGAGCAGTACTTC.

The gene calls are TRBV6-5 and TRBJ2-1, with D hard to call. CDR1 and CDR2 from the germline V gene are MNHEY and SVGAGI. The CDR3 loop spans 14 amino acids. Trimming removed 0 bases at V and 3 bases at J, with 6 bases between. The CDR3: CASSYSYSYNEQFF. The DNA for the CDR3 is TGTGCCAGCAGTTACTCTTACAGCTACAATGAGCAGTTCTTC.

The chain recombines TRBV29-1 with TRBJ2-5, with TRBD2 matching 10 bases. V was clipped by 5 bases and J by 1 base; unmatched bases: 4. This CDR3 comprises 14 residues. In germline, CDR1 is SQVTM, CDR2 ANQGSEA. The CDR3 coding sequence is TGCAGCGTTCGGCTAGCGGGAGCCCAAGAGACCCAGTACTTC. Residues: CSVRLAGAQETQYF.

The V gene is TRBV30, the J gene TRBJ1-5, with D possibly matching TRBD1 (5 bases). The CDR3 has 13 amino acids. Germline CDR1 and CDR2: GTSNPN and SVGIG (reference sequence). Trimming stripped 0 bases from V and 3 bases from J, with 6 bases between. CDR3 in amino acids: CAWSVQDNQPQHF. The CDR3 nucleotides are TGTGCCTGGAGTGTACAGGACAATCAGCCCCAGCATTTT.

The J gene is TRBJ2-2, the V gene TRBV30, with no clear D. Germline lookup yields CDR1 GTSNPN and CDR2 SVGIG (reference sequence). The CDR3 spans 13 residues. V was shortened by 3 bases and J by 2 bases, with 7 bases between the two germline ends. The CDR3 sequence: CAWRDFNTGELFF. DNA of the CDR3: TGTGCCTGGAGAGACTTCAACACCGGGGAGCTGTTTTTT. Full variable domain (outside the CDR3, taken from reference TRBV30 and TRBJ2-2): SQTIHQWPATLVQPVGSPLSLECTVEGTSNPNLYWYRQAAGRGLQLLFYSVGIGQISSEVPQNLSASRPQDRQFILSSKKLLLSDSGFYLCAWRDFNTGELFFGEGSRLTVL.

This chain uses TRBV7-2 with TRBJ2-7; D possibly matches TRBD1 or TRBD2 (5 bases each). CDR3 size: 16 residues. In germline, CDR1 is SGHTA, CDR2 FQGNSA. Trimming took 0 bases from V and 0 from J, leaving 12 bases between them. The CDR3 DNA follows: TGTGCCAGCAGCTTAGCTCCGGGACCGCGCTCCTACGAGCAGTACTTC. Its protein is CASSLAPGPRSYEQYF.

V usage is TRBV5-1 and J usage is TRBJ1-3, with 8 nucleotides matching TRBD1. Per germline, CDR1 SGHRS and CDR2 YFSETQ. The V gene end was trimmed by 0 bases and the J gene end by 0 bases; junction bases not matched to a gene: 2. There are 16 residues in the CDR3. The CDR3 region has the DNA TGCGCCAGCAGCTTGGATACAGGGGGCTCTGGAAACACCATATATTTT. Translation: CASSLDTGGSGNTIYF.

CDR3 sequence reads: CASSSHRDDTEAFF. The CDR3 DNA follows: TGTGCCAGCAGTTCTCACAGGGACGACACTGAAGCTTTCTTT. The J gene is TRBJ1-1, the V gene TRBV27, with D tentatively TRBD1 (6 bases). V was cut by 4 bases and J by 3 bases, with 12 bases left in between. CDR1 and CDR2 from the germline V gene are MNHEY and SMNVEV (reference sequence). The CDR3 consists of 14 residues.

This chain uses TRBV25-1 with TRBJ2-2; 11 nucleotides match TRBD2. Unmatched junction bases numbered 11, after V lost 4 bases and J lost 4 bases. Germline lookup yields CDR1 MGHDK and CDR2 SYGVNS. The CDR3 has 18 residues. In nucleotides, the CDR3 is TGTGCCAGCAGTGCCAGGGGAGTAGCGGGAGGGGGCACCGGGGAGCTGTTTTTT. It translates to CASSARGVAGGGTGELFF.

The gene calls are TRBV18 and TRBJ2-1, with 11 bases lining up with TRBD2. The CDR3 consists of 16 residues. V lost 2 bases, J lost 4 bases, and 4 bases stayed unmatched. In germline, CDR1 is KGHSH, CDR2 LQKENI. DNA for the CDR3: TGTGCCAGCTCACCATCGTTAGCGGGAGGGTACAATGAGCAGTTCTTC. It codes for CASSPSLAGGYNEQFF.